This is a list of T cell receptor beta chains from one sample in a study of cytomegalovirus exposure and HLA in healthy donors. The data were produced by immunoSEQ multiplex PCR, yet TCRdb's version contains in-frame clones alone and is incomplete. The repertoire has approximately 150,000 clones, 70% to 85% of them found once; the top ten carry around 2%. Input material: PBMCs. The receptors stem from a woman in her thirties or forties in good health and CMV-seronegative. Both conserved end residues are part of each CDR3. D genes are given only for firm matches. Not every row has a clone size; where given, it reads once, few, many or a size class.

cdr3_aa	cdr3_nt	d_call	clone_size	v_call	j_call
CASSETGQRNEKLFF	TGTGCCAGCAGTGAGACGGGACAGCGGAATGAAAAACTGTTTTTT	TRBD1	NA	TRBV6-4	TRBJ1-4
CASSARNTGELFF	TGTGCCAGCAGCGCCCGTAACACCGGGGAGCTGTTTTTT	NA	NA	TRBV9	TRBJ2-2
CASSLGNRGPVQPQHF	TGTGCCAGCAGTTTAGGTAACAGGGGACCTGTGCAGCCCCAGCATTTT	TRBD1	once	TRBV28	TRBJ1-5
CASSYATGFYEQYF	TGTGCCAGCAGTTACGCTACAGGGTTCTACGAGCAGTACTTC	NA	NA	TRBV28	TRBJ2-7
CASSQDRFPGNTIYF	TGTGCCAGCAGCCAAGACAGGTTCCCTGGAAACACCATATATTTT	NA	NA	TRBV7-6	TRBJ1-3
CASSFFARSQETQYF	TGTGCCAGCAGTTTCTTTGCGCGGTCTCAAGAGACCCAGTACTTC	NA	NA	TRBV28	TRBJ2-5
CATGVTGGEDTQYF	TGTGCCACAGGAGTCACAGGGGGCGAAGATACGCAGTATTTT	TRBD1	few	TRBV2	TRBJ2-3
CASSQELSGAIYEQYF	TGCGCCAGCAGCCAAGAGTTGTCAGGGGCCATTTACGAGCAGTACTTC	NA	NA	TRBV4-1	TRBJ2-7
CASSQDVPGQGSRVYEQFF	TGTGCCAGCAGCCAAGACGTCCCGGGACAGGGGTCCCGGGTGTATGAGCAGTTCTTC	TRBD1	NA	TRBV4-2	TRBJ2-1
CASKAGIPNQPQHF	TGTGCCAGTAAGGCAGGGATTCCCAATCAGCCCCAGCATTTT	NA	NA	TRBV19	TRBJ1-5
CASTPLKLAGAYEQYF	TGTGCCAGCACCCCACTGAAACTAGCGGGGGCCTACGAGCAGTACTTC	TRBD2	NA	TRBV27	TRBJ2-7
CASSSTGGHTEAFF	TGTGCCAGCAGCTCGACCGGGGGGCACACTGAAGCTTTCTTT	NA	once	TRBV7-3	TRBJ1-1
CASTIGQGNQPQHF	TGTGCCAGCACCATCGGACAGGGGAATCAGCCCCAGCATTTT	TRBD1	once	TRBV7-9	TRBJ1-5
CSVESPRGARSYNEQFF	TGCAGCGTTGAGTCCCCACGGGGGGCCCGCTCCTACAATGAGCAGTTCTTC	NA	NA	TRBV29-1	TRBJ2-1
CASMLQAGNTIYF	TGTGCCAGCATGTTACAAGCTGGAAACACCATATATTTT	NA	NA	TRBV2	TRBJ1-3
CASMLTGTGNQPQHF	TGTGCCAGCATGCTTACCGGGACAGGGAATCAGCCCCAGCATTTT	TRBD1	NA	TRBV2	TRBJ1-5
CASGWTGRSGKGDEQYF	TGTGCCAGCGGGTGGACAGGGAGGAGCGGGAAGGGCGACGAGCAGTACTTC	NA	few	TRBV2	TRBJ2-7
CASSQDGYGTENEKLFF	TGCGCCAGCAGCCAAGACGGGTACGGGACAGAAAATGAAAAACTGTTTTTT	TRBD1	NA	TRBV4-3	TRBJ1-4
CASSPSGDQETQYF	TGTGCCAGCAGTCCGTCGGGAGACCAAGAGACCCAGTACTTC	NA	NA	TRBV27	TRBJ2-5
CASRPRQGGNEQYF	TGTGCCAGCAGACCCCGACAGGGCGGGAACGAGCAGTACTTC	NA	NA	TRBV6-5	TRBJ2-7
CASSVGGKGGNEQFF	TGTGCCAGCAGCGTGGGGGGAAAGGGAGGCAATGAGCAGTTCTTC	NA	NA	TRBV9	TRBJ2-1
CASSSSGTDINEQFF	TGTGCCAGCAGCTCTTCCGGGACTGACATAAATGAGCAGTTCTTC	NA	few	TRBV11-3	TRBJ2-1
CASSWTGALVGEKLFF	TGTGCCAGCAGTTGGACAGGGGCGCTGGTGGGTGAAAAACTGTTTTTT	TRBD1	NA	TRBV6-5	TRBJ1-4
CASSLTGSGYEQYF	TGCGCCAGCAGCTTGACAGGGTCGGGTTACGAGCAGTACTTC	NA	NA	TRBV5-1	TRBJ2-7
CASSLERGAGSYNEQFF	TGTGCCAGCAGCTTAGAGCGCGGGGCAGGCAGTTACAATGAGCAGTTCTTC	NA	NA	TRBV7-9	TRBJ2-1
CASSPRSDTIHTEAFF	TGTGCCAGCAGCCCCCGGTCGGACACTATTCACACTGAAGCTTTCTTT	NA	NA	TRBV14	TRBJ1-1
CASSNWVGNDEQYF	TGCGCCAGCAGTAACTGGGTCGGGAATGATGAGCAGTACTTC	NA	NA	TRBV5-1	TRBJ2-7
CAFTGASANQPQHF	TGTGCCTTCACAGGGGCATCGGCCAATCAGCCCCAGCATTTT	TRBD1	NA	TRBV10-3	TRBJ1-5
CASSLGGGQPYRNIQYF	TGTGCCAGCAGCTTAGGGGGGGGACAGCCTTACCGAAACATTCAGTACTTC	NA	NA	TRBV13	TRBJ2-4
CASSQGVMGLGTEAFF	TGCGCCAGCAGCCAAGGAGTTATGGGGCTTGGCACTGAAGCTTTCTTT	NA	NA	TRBV4-3	TRBJ1-1
CASSLAGSGRATQYF	TGTGCCAGCAGCTTGGCGGGGAGCGGGAGAGCGACCCAGTACTTC	TRBD2	NA	TRBV7-2	TRBJ2-5
CASSLGGGEQYF	TGTGCCAGCAGCTTAGGGGGGGGCGAGCAGTACTTC	TRBD2	NA	TRBV7-8	TRBJ2-7
CASSLATEDYEQYF	TGTGCCAGCAGCTTAGCGACAGAAGACTACGAGCAGTACTTC	NA	NA	TRBV7-2	TRBJ2-7
CASSPRFDRGVSYEQYF	TGTGCCAGCAGTCCAAGATTTGACAGGGGGGTTTCCTACGAGCAGTACTTC	TRBD1	NA	TRBV27	TRBJ2-7
CASRQGLRSTDTQYF	TGTGCCAGTAGGCAGGGACTTAGGAGCACAGATACGCAGTATTTT	NA	NA	TRBV19	TRBJ2-3
CSVESGSSNTDTQYF	TGCAGCGTTGAGTCGGGGTCGTCGAACACAGATACGCAGTATTTT	NA	once	TRBV29-1	TRBJ2-3